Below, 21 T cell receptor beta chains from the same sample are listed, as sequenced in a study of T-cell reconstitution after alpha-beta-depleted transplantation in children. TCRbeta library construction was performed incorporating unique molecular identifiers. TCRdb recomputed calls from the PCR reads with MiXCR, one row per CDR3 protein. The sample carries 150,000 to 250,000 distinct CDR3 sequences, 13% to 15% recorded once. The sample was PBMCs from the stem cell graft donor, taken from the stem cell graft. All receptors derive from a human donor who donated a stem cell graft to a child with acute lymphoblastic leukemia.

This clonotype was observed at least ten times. CDR3 loop: CASSLDRSTDTQYF. CDR3 DNA: TGTGCCAGCAGCTTAGACAGAAGCACAGATACGCAGTATTTT. V usage is TRBV7-6 and J usage is TRBJ2-3; no reliable D call. The CDR3 consists of 14 residues. Germline CDR1 reads SGHVS; CDR2 reads FNYEAQ. Trimming shortened V by 1 base and J by 0 bases, and 5 bases separated the two germline ends.

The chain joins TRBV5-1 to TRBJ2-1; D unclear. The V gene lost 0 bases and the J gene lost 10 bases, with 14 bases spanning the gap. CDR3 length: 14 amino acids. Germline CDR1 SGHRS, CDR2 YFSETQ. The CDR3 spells CASSLVLSIGEQFF. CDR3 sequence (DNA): TGCGCCAGCAGCTTGGTTTTGTCGATCGGGGAGCAGTTCTTC.

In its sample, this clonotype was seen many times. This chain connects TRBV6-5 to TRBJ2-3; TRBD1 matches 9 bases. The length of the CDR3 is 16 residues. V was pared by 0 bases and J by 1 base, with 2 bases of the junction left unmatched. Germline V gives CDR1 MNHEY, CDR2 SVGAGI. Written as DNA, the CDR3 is TGTGCCAGCAGTTACTCGGGGACAGGGCGCACAGATACGCAGTATTTT. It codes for CASSYSGTGRTDTQYF.

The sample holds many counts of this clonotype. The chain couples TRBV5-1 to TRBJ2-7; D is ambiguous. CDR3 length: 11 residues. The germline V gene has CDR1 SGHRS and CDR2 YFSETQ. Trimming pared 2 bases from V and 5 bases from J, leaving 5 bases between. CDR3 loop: CASSLVNEQYF. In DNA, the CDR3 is TGCGCCAGCAGCTTAGTAAACGAGCAGTACTTC.

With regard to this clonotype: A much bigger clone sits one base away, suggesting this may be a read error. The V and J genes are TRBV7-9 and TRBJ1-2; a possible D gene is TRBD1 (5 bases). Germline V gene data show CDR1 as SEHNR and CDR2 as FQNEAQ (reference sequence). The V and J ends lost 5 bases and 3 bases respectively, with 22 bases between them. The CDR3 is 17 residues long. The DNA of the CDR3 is TGTGCCAGCAGCGCCGTACCCGGGGCGGGTGATGACTATGGCTACACCTTC. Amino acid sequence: CASSAVPGAGDDYGYTF.

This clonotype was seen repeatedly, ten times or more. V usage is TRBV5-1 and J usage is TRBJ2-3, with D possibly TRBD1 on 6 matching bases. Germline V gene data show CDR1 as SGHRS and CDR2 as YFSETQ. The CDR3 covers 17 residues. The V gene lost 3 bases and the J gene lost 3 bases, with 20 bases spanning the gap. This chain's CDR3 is CASSSKLQGAPTDTQYF. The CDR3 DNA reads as TGCGCCAGCAGCTCGAAGTTACAGGGAGCGCCAACAGATACGCAGTATTTT.

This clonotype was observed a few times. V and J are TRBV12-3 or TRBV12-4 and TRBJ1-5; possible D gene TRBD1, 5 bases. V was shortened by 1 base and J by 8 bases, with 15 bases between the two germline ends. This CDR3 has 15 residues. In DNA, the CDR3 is TGTGCCAGCAGTTTAGGCGGGGGAGCAAGAAAGCCCCAGCATTTT. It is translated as CASSLGGGARKPQHF.

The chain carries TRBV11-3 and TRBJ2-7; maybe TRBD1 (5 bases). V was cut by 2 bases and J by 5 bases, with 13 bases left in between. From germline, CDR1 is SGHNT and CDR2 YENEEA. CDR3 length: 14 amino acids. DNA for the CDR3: TGTGCCAGCAGCTTACAAGGGGCAGGGCACGAGCAGTACTTC. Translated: CASSLQGAGHEQYF.

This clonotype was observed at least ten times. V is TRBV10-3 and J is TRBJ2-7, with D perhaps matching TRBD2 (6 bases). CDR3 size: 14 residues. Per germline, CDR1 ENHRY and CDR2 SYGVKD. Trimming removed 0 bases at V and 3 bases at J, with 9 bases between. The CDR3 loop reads CAISESAGIYEQYF. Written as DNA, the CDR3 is TGTGCCATCAGTGAGTCTGCGGGAATCTACGAGCAGTACTTC.

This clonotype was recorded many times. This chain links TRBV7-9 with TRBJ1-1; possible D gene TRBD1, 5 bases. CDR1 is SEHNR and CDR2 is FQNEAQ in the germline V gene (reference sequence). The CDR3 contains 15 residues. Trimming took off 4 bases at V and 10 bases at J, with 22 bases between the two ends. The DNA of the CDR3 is TGTGCCAGCAGCTCCGGAGCCAGGGATCCAGCGACAGCTTTCTTT. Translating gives CASSSGARDPATAFF.

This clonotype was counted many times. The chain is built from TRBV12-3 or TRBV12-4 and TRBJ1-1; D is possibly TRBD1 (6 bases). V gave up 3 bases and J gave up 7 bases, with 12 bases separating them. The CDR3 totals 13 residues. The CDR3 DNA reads TGTGCCAGCAGTTTGGGGGCAGGGGATGAAGCTTTCTTT. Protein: CASSLGAGDEAFF.

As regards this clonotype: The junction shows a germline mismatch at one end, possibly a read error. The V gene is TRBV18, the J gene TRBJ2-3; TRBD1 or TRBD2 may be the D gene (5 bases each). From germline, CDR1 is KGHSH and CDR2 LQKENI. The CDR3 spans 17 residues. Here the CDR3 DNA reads TGTGTCAGCTCACCAACCAGGGAGACGGGGAGCACAGATACGCAGTATTTT. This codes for CVSSPTRETGSTDTQYF.

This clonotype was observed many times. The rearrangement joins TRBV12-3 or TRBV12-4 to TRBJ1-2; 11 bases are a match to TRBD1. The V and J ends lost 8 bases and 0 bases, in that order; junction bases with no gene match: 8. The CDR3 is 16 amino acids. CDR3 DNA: TGTGCCAGCCAAAACCGGGACAGGGGGTCTAACTATGGCTACACCTTC. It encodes CASQNRDRGSNYGYTF.

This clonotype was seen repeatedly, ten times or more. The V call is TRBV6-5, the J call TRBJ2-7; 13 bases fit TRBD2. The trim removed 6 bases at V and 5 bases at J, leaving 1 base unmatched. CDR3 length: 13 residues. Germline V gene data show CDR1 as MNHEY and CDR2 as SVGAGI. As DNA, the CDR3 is TGTGCCAGCAGCGGACTAGCGGGAGACGAGCAGTACTTC. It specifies CASSGLAGDEQYF.

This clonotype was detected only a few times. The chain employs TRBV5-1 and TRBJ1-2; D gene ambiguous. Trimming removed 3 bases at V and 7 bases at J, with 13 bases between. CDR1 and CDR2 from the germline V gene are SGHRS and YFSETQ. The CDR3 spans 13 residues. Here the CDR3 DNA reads TGCGCCAGCAGCTCTGGGCCGGTTTCTGGCTACACCTTC. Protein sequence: CASSSGPVSGYTF.

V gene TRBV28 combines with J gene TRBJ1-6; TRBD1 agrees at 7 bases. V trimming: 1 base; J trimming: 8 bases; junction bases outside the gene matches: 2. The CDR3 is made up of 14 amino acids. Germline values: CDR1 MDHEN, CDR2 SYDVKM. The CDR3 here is CASSLYQGDSPLHF. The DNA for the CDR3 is TGTGCCAGCAGTTTATACCAGGGGGATTCACCCCTCCACTTT.

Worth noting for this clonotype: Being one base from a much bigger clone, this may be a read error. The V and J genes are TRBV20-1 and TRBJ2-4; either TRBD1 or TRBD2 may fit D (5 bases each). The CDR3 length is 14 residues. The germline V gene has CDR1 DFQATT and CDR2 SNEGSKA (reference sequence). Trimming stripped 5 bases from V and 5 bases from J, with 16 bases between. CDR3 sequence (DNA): TGCAGTGCTCCCAGAGGGGCGGAGGAAAACATTCAGTACTTC. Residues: CSAPRGAEENIQYF.

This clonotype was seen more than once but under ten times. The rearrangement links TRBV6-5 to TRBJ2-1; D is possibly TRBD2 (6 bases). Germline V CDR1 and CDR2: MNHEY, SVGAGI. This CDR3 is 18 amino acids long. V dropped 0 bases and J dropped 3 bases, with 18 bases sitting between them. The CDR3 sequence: CASSYSFNRRGSYNEQFF. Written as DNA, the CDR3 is TGTGCCAGCAGTTACTCCTTCAACAGGCGGGGCAGCTACAATGAGCAGTTCTTC.

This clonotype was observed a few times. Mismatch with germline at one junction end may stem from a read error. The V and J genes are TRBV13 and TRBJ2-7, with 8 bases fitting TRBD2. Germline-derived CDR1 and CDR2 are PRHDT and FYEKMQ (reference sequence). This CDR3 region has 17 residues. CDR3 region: CASSLGGLSGRNREQYF. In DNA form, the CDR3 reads TGTGCCAGCAGCCTAGGCGGATTGAGCGGGAGAAATAGGGAGCAGTACTTC.

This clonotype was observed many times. The CDR3 DNA sequence: TGTGCCAGCAGCTTTTTTTCTAGACAAGAGACCCAGTACTTC. Protein: CASSFFSRQETQYF. This chain uses TRBV7-9 with TRBJ2-5, with unresolved D. The CDR3 spans 14 residues. In germline, CDR1 is SEHNR, CDR2 FQNEAQ (reference sequence). The V end was cut by 3 bases, the J end by 2 bases, with 10 bases between.

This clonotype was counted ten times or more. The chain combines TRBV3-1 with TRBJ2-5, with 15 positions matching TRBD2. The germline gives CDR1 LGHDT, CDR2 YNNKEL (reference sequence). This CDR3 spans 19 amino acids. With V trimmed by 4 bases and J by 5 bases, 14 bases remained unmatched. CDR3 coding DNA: TGTGCCAGCAGCCCTCTACATTCGGGACTAGCGGGAGGCGGTGAGACCCAGTACTTC. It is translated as CASSPLHSGLAGGGETQYF.